This T cell receptor beta chain was obtained from a study of blood T cells in healthy people across ages. Primed by a sample-barcoded 5' primer and a J-beta primer mix, a second PCR proceeded for about 7 to 11 cycles. TCRdb analysed the 5' RACE reads with MiXCR anew, one entry per CDR3 protein. The table includes hundreds of thousands of distinct CDR3 sequences, roughly 25% detected once. CDR3 length: 15 amino acids. V dropped 6 bases and J dropped 8 bases, with 23 bases sitting between them. Per the germline V gene, CDR1 is DFQATT and CDR2 is SNEGSKA (reference sequence). This same sample was also taken into another study, of T cells of mothers and their children.

Sequences were obtained from blood. V and J are TRBV20-1 and TRBJ2-1, with a weak D call TRBD2 (5 bases). The TCR sequence derives from a boy between 10 and 17 years old in good health. The CDR3 sequence is CSAIAPGLGSHEQFF. As DNA, the CDR3 is TGCAGTGCAATAGCCCCAGGACTGGGATCACATGAGCAGTTCTTC.